Listed below are T cell receptor beta chains from one sample, sequenced in a study of T cell responses to AZD1222 COVID-19 vaccine. The repertoire was sequenced with immunoSEQ multiplex PCR; TCRdb's copy has only in-frame clones and lacks some. The table shows about 180,000 clones, with around 90% occurring only once. The specimen comprised peripheral blood, sampled on day 0 of AZD1222 vaccination. Receptors were obtained from an adult in good health. Each CDR3 is given with its conserved first and last residue. The order of the fields is CDR3 DNA, CDR3 protein, J gene, clone size, V gene, D gene. A D gene is named only where the DNA matches it firmly. The listing skips clone size in some rows; elsewhere it reads once, few, many or a size class.

CDR3nt: TGTGCCAGCAGCGTGGGCAGGGGCTATGGCTACACCTTC; CDR3aa: CASSVGRGYGYTF; j_gene: TRBJ1-2; abundance: NA; v_gene: TRBV9; d_gene: NA
CDR3nt: TGTGCCAGCAGTGAGGAAGGGGGGATCAATCAGCCCCAGCATTTT; CDR3aa: CASSEEGGINQPQHF; j_gene: TRBJ1-5; abundance: NA; v_gene: TRBV2; d_gene: NA
CDR3nt: TGTGCCAGCAGTGTGACAGGGAACACTGAAGCTTTCTTT; CDR3aa: CASSVTGNTEAFF; j_gene: TRBJ1-1; abundance: NA; v_gene: TRBV12-3/TRBV12-4; d_gene: NA
CDR3nt: TGCGCCAGCAGCTTGGAGGGGGTGGGGAATCAGCCCCAGCATTTT; CDR3aa: CASSLEGVGNQPQHF; j_gene: TRBJ1-5; abundance: NA; v_gene: TRBV5-1; d_gene: NA
CDR3nt: TGTGCCAGCAGTCGCCAGCGGGAATACAATGAGCAGTTCTTC; CDR3aa: CASSRQREYNEQFF; j_gene: TRBJ2-1; abundance: NA; v_gene: TRBV27; d_gene: TRBD2
CDR3nt: TGTGCCAGCAGCTTGGGCCAGGGGGCACTCGGTACTGGAAACACCATATATTTT; CDR3aa: CASSLGQGALGTGNTIYF; j_gene: TRBJ1-3; abundance: NA; v_gene: TRBV5-6; d_gene: TRBD1
CDR3nt: TGTGCCAGCAGTCCCACTAGCGGGCTAAGCACAGATACGCAGTATTTT; CDR3aa: CASSPTSGLSTDTQYF; j_gene: TRBJ2-3; abundance: NA; v_gene: TRBV6-2/TRBV6-3; d_gene: TRBD2
CDR3nt: TGTGCCAGCAGCTTAGTAGTAGGGACTAGCGGAACTAATGAGCAGTTCTTC; CDR3aa: CASSLVVGTSGTNEQFF; j_gene: TRBJ2-1; abundance: NA; v_gene: TRBV11-3; d_gene: TRBD2
CDR3nt: TGCAGCGCTAGTCTTAGCGGGGCGAACACCGGGGAGCTGTTTTTT; CDR3aa: CSASLSGANTGELFF; j_gene: TRBJ2-2; abundance: few; v_gene: TRBV29-1; d_gene: TRBD2
CDR3nt: TGTGCCAGCAGCCAAGAAGGAGGCGATCAGCCCCAGCATTTT; CDR3aa: CASSQEGGDQPQHF; j_gene: TRBJ1-5; abundance: NA; v_gene: TRBV4-2; d_gene: NA
CDR3nt: TGTGCCAGCAGTTTGGGGGGACAGGGGTATGAAAAACTGTTTTTT; CDR3aa: CASSLGGQGYEKLFF; j_gene: TRBJ1-4; abundance: few; v_gene: TRBV28; d_gene: TRBD1
CDR3nt: TGCGCCAGCAGCACCCCGGGACAGGCCTACGAGCAGTACTTC; CDR3aa: CASSTPGQAYEQYF; j_gene: TRBJ2-7; abundance: few; v_gene: TRBV4-1; d_gene: TRBD1
CDR3nt: TGTGCCAGCAGAACTAATGAAAAACTGTTTTTT; CDR3aa: CASRTNEKLFF; j_gene: TRBJ1-4; abundance: NA; v_gene: TRBV28; d_gene: NA
CDR3nt: TGTGCCAGCAGCTTAGACAGGGGAGCCACTGAAGCTTTCTTT; CDR3aa: CASSLDRGATEAFF; j_gene: TRBJ1-1; abundance: few; v_gene: TRBV7-2; d_gene: TRBD1
CDR3nt: TGCGCCAGCAGTCACCATCCGGGACAGGGGGCGCGAACTGAAGCTTTCTTT; CDR3aa: CASSHHPGQGARTEAFF; j_gene: TRBJ1-1; abundance: NA; v_gene: TRBV23-1; d_gene: TRBD1
CDR3nt: TGTGCCAGCAGCTTAGTCCCCGGCCAGGGGGCGAACTATGGCTACACCTTC; CDR3aa: CASSLVPGQGANYGYTF; j_gene: TRBJ1-2; abundance: NA; v_gene: TRBV7-9; d_gene: TRBD1
CDR3nt: TGTGCCGAGGGGGATCTGGCTCAGCCCCAGCATTTT; CDR3aa: CAEGDLAQPQHF; j_gene: TRBJ1-5; abundance: NA; v_gene: TRBV28; d_gene: NA
CDR3nt: TGTGCCAGCAGCTTAGTTCAGGGGGCGAATGAAAAACTGTTTTTT; CDR3aa: CASSLVQGANEKLFF; j_gene: TRBJ1-4; abundance: NA; v_gene: TRBV7-8; d_gene: TRBD1
CDR3nt: TGTGCCAGCAGCTTGGGTACTAGCGGCTCCTACAATGAGCAGTTCTTC; CDR3aa: CASSLGTSGSYNEQFF; j_gene: TRBJ2-1; abundance: NA; v_gene: TRBV5-8; d_gene: TRBD2
CDR3nt: TGTGCCAGCAGCCAACCCTGGGAGGGGACTAGGGGCGAGCAGTACTTC; CDR3aa: CASSQPWEGTRGEQYF; j_gene: TRBJ2-7; abundance: once; v_gene: TRBV5-6; d_gene: TRBD2
CDR3nt: TGTGCCAGCAGCTTGGGTTGGCAGGGGGCGCCGACTGAAGCTTTCTTT; CDR3aa: CASSLGWQGAPTEAFF; j_gene: TRBJ1-1; abundance: NA; v_gene: TRBV5-4; d_gene: TRBD1
CDR3nt: TGTGCCAGCAGCCCGGGGTGGTCTAGCAATCAGCCCCAGCATTTT; CDR3aa: CASSPGWSSNQPQHF; j_gene: TRBJ1-5; abundance: NA; v_gene: TRBV5-8; d_gene: NA
CDR3nt: TGTGCCAGCAGCGGGTTTCTCAACAGCGGGCAGTACTTC; CDR3aa: CASSGFLNSGQYF; j_gene: TRBJ2-7; abundance: NA; v_gene: TRBV2; d_gene: NA
CDR3nt: TGTGCCAGCAGCCCAAACCGGGTGAACTATGGCTACACCTTC; CDR3aa: CASSPNRVNYGYTF; j_gene: TRBJ1-2; abundance: NA; v_gene: TRBV27; d_gene: NA
CDR3nt: TGCAGCGTTGGGGAGAACTATGGCTACACCTTC; CDR3aa: CSVGENYGYTF; j_gene: TRBJ1-2; abundance: once; v_gene: TRBV29-1; d_gene: NA
CDR3nt: TGTGCCAGCAGCCCGATCCTCGACAGGGAGGACCCCGGAGAGCAGTACTTC; CDR3aa: CASSPILDREDPGEQYF; j_gene: TRBJ2-7; abundance: many; v_gene: TRBV5-6; d_gene: NA
CDR3nt: TGTGCCAGTACTACAGGGGGAGGAAACACCATATATTTT; CDR3aa: CASTTGGGNTIYF; j_gene: TRBJ1-3; abundance: once; v_gene: TRBV19; d_gene: TRBD1
CDR3nt: TGTGCCAGCAGGGGACAGGGGGCCGGCACAGATACGCAGTATTTT; CDR3aa: CASRGQGAGTDTQYF; j_gene: TRBJ2-3; abundance: once; v_gene: TRBV28; d_gene: TRBD1
CDR3nt: TGCGCCAGCAGCCAAGAGGGACAGGGGTCCTCTGGCTACACCTTC; CDR3aa: CASSQEGQGSSGYTF; j_gene: TRBJ1-2; abundance: NA; v_gene: TRBV4-1; d_gene: TRBD1